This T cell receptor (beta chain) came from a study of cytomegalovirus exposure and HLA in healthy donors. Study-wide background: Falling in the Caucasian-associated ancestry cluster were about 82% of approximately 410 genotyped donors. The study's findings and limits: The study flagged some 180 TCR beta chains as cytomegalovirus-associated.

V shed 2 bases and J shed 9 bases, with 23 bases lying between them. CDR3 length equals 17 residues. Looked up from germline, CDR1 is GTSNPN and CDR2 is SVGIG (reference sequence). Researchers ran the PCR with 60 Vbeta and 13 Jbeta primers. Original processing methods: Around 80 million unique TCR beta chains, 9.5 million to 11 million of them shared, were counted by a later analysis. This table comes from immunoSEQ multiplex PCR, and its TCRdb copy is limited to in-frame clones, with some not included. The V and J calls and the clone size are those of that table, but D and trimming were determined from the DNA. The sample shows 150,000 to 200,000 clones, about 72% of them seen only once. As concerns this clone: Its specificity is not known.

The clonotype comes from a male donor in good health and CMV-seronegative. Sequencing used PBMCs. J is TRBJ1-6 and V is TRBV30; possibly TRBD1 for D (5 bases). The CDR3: CAWSFGEGIRLRSPLHF. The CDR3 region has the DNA TGTGCCTGGAGTTTCGGGGAGGGGATCAGGTTACGTTCACCCCTCCACTTT.